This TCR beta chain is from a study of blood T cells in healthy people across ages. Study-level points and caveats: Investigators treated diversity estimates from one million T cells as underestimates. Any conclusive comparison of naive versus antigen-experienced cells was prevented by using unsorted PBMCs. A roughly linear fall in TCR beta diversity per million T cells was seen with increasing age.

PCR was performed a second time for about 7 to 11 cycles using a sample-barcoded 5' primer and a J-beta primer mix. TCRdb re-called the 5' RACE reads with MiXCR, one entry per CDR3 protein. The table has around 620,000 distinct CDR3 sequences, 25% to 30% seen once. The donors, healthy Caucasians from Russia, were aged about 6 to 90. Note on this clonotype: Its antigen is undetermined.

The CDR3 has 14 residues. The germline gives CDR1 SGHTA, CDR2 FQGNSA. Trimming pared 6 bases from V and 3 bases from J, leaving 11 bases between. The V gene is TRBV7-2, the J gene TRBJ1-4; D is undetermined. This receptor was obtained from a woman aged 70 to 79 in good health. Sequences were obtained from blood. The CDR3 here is CASRLTESNEKLFF. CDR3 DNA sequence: TGTGCCAGCAGGTTGACCGAATCTAATGAAAAACTGTTTTTT.